This record concerns one TCR beta chain sequence. This sample is drawn from a study of blood T cell repertoires in COVID-19. Study context: COVID-19 samples collected from the United States, Italy and Spain covered acute and convalescent phases. PBMCs, B-cell-depleted T cells, or T cells were the source of the cDNA or gDNA that made up the material.

J lost 12 bases, V lost 4 bases, and 5 bases had no gene match. This CDR3 comprises 12 residues. The authors' processing: For nucleated cells, counts were estimated from reference gene primer amplification. Sequencing was performed with immunoSEQ multiplex PCR; in TCRdb, only in-frame clones are kept and a portion is missing. From that table come the V and J calls and clone size; the DNA was used to work out D and trimming. The repertoire holds 250,000 to 300,000 clones, with around 90% as singletons. The rearrangement joins TRBV12-3 or TRBV12-4 to TRBJ2-1, with 8 bases that match TRBD2. The receptor's source is a woman in her thirties or forties who had recovered from COVID-19. Sequencing was done on a sample of peripheral blood. This chain's CDR3 is CASSSAGEGQFF. CDR3 DNA sequence: TGTGCCAGCAGTTCAGCGGGAGAAGGGCAGTTCTTC.